This T cell receptor (beta chain) was captured in a study of cytomegalovirus exposure and HLA in healthy donors. The wider study: Researchers found that roughly 81% of 398 genotyped donors fell within the Caucasian-associated ancestry cluster. Notes on the study in general: Researchers catalogued under 200 TCR beta chains as cytomegalovirus-associated. Most TCRs appeared rarely, but some public TCRs recurred in many donors.

Of note for this clone: The antigen remains undetermined.

PCR employed 60 Vbeta and 13 Jbeta primers. Assay: immunoSEQ multiplex PCR; the TCRdb copy retains only in-frame clones and omits some. The sample has under 100,000 clones; 70% to 85% are singletons. Healthy bone marrow donors supplied every sample. This CDR3 comprises 16 residues. V was clipped by 7 bases and J by 6 bases; unmatched bases: 11. Germline V gene sequence: CDR1 MNHNY, CDR2 SVGAGI (reference sequence). The specimen was PBMCs. The rearrangement uses TRBV6-6 and TRBJ2-1; 11 nucleotides line up with TRBD2. This receptor was taken from a human donor in good health. The CDR3 loop reads CASTLPTSGGSNEQFF. CDR3 in DNA: TGTGCCAGCACTTTACCCACTAGCGGGGGAAGCAATGAGCAGTTCTTC.